Here is one T cell receptor beta chain with its context. The J segment lost 3 bases and the V segment lost 7 bases, leaving 7 bases of the junction unmatched. Per the germline V gene, CDR1 is SQVTM and CDR2 is ANQGSEA. The CDR3 is 13 amino acids. The sample originates from a study of T cell changes during pregnancy in multiple sclerosis. TCRdb keeps only in-frame clones here, not all; method: immunoSEQ multiplex PCR. The repertoire holds around 80,000 clones, with about 91% as singletons. The chain employs TRBV29-1 and TRBJ1-1, with 8 bases fitting TRBD1. The TCR was taken from a female donor with multiple sclerosis, enrolled in a pregnancy study. The input for sequencing was peripheral blood, taken before pregnancy. DNA for the CDR3: TGCAGCGCACGACAGGGGCACGACACTGAAGCTTTCTTT. Protein sequence: CSARQGHDTEAFF.